What follows are 29 T cell receptor beta chains derived from one specimen sequenced in a study of blood T cells in healthy people across ages (dated by TCRdb to between 2014 and 2017). Receptors were amplified or captured by 5' RACE. The data were produced on an Illumina HiSeq 2500. A second PCR of about 6 to 11 cycles was run with a J-beta primer mix and a sample-barcoded 5' primer. TCRdb reprocessed the public reads (quality trimming at Q25 with fastp, clone calling with MiXCR) and kept in-frame beta chains. Each record represents a unique CDR3 protein, reported with the most common genes and DNA among its rows. This sample lists around 600,000 distinct CDR3 sequences; 45% to 55% were detected once. The top ten clones comprise 20% to 25% of the sample. The sequencing input was blood. These receptor sequences come from an elderly man in good health.

This rearrangement joins TRBV5-1 to TRBJ2-1, with TRBD2 as a possible D gene (6 bases). V lost 3 bases and J lost 7, with 11 bases in between. The CDR3 totals 13 residues. CDR1 is SGHRS and CDR2 is YFSETQ in the germline V gene. This chain's CDR3 is CASSSGLKNEQFF. DNA for the CDR3: TGCGCCAGCAGCTCGGGACTCAAGAATGAGCAGTTCTTC.

This clonotype came up a few times. The V and J genes are TRBV27 and TRBJ2-1; no clear D. Germline V gene lookup returns CDR1 MNHEY and CDR2 SMNVEV (reference sequence). Trimming stripped 3 bases from V and 5 bases from J, with 8 bases between. The CDR3 consists of 13 residues. The CDR3 region is CASSFAGDNEQFF. The CDR3 DNA reads as TGTGCCAGCAGTTTTGCCGGAGACAATGAGCAGTTCTTC.

The J gene is TRBJ1-5, the V gene TRBV12-3 or TRBV12-4, with D uncertain. The CDR3 loop spans 12 amino acids. The ends were cut back, 5 bases at V and 9 bases at J, with 11 bases in the middle. The CDR3 DNA reads as TGTGCCAGCAGTCCTCGGCTGGGGCCCCAGCATTTT. Its translation is CASSPRLGPQHF.

This clonotype has more than one count but fewer than ten. J is TRBJ2-7 and V is TRBV3-1, with D uncertain. This CDR3 spans 13 amino acids. V was clipped by 4 bases and J by 4 bases, with 11 bases between them. Germline V gene sequence: CDR1 LGHDT, CDR2 YNNKEL (reference sequence). The CDR3 nucleotides are TGTGCCAGCAGCCTAAGAGGAGTTTACGAGCAGTACTTC. Protein sequence: CASSLRGVYEQYF.

The chain is built from TRBV6-2 or TRBV6-3 and TRBJ2-3, with D perhaps TRBD1 or TRBD2 (5 bases each). Germline V gives CDR1 MNHEY, CDR2 SVGEGT. The germline V and J ends were trimmed by 6 bases and 1 base, with 17 bases remaining between them. The length of the CDR3 is 16 residues. The CDR3 here is CASSHQGPYGTDTQYF. The CDR3, as DNA: TGTGCCAGCAGCCACCAGGGACCGTACGGCACAGATACGCAGTATTTT.

In the case of this clonotype: A read error may account for a junction end that differs from germline. J is TRBJ2-6 and V is TRBV10-3; 9 nucleotides align to TRBD1. Germline assignment: CDR1 ENHRY and CDR2 SYGVKD. This CDR3 spans 17 amino acids. The DNA of the CDR3 is TGTGCCGCGGCAGGGGGGACAGGGAGAACTGGGGCCAGCGTCCTGACTTTC. Translated, it gives CAAAGGTGRTGASVLTF.

This clonotype was detected many times. The junction and the germline gene differ at one end; a read error may be behind it. This chain links TRBV5-1 with TRBJ2-3, with D hard to call. This CDR3 is built from 12 residues. Germline CDR1 is SGHRS and CDR2 is YFSETQ. The CDR3 coding sequence is TGTGCCAGCAGCTTTGGCACAGATACGCAGTATTTT. Its protein is CASSFGTDTQYF.

There are a few counts of this clonotype. The chain joins TRBV24-1 to TRBJ1-2; D ambiguous. This CDR3 has 12 amino acids. Germline V gene lookup returns CDR1 KGHDR and CDR2 SFDVKD. V was cut by 9 bases and J by 4 bases, with 11 bases left in between. The CDR3 loop is CATDEQSYGYTF. CDR3 bases: TGTGCCACCGACGAACAAAGCTATGGCTACACCTTC.

This sequence joins TRBV20-1 and TRBJ2-7; D unresolved. The ends were cut back, 6 bases at V and 2 bases at J, with 11 bases in the middle. Germline CDR1 and CDR2: DFQATT and SNEGSKA (reference sequence). The CDR3 covers 12 residues. The CDR3 DNA is TGCAGTGCGAGTCAGCTGCCCTACGAGCAGTACTTC. This codes for CSASQLPYEQYF.

The DNA of the CDR3 is TGCAGTGCTAGACCTACAGGGGGCAATTCACCCCTCCACTTT. Translation gives CSARPTGGNSPLHF. V usage is TRBV20-1 and J usage is TRBJ1-6, with 9 bases matching TRBD1. The CDR3 extends over 14 amino acids. V lost 2 bases, J lost 7 bases, and 3 bases stayed unmatched. The V gene's germline CDR1 is DFQATT and CDR2 SNEGSKA (reference sequence).

This clonotype appeared a few times. The CDR3 sequence is CASSPGRDGTDTQYF. Written as DNA, the CDR3 is TGTGCCAGCAGCCCCGGTCGGGATGGGACAGATACGCAGTATTTT. The rearrangement uses TRBV9 and TRBJ2-3; a weak D match, TRBD2 (5 bases). V dropped 4 bases and J dropped 3 bases, with 15 bases sitting between them. CDR3 length: 15 residues. Germline V gene data show CDR1 as SGDLS and CDR2 as YYNGEE.

This clonotype occurred many times. The chain links TRBV6-5 to TRBJ2-7; D remains unclear. The germline CDR1 and CDR2 sequences are MNHEY and SVGAGI. The length of the CDR3 is 13 residues. Trimming took 0 bases from V and 6 from J, leaving 9 bases between them. For the CDR3, the DNA is TGTGCCAGCAGTTACTCGAAAACCGTCGAGCAGTACTTC. Translating it yields CASSYSKTVEQYF.

This clonotype was counted ten times or more. This sequence joins TRBV6-6 and TRBJ2-7, with D unclear. Trimming pared 0 bases from V and 1 base from J, leaving 7 bases between. Germline CDR1 reads MNHNY; CDR2 reads SVGAGI (reference sequence). The CDR3 is 14 amino acids. CDR3 sequence (DNA): TGTGCCAGCAGTTACTCCGGGCAGTCCTACGAGCAGTACTTC. It yields the protein CASSYSGQSYEQYF.

This clonotype was counted only a few times. The rearrangement links TRBV7-3 to TRBJ2-7; maybe TRBD2 (6 bases). CDR3 size: 15 residues. Trimming took 3 bases from V and 2 from J, leaving 14 bases between them. Per the germline V gene, CDR1 is SGHTA and CDR2 is FQGTGA. DNA for the CDR3: TGTGCCAGCAGCTTCCAGACTAGGTTCCCCTACGAGCAGTACTTC. This translates into CASSFQTRFPYEQYF.

J is TRBJ1-1 and V is TRBV20-1, with a tentative D call TRBD1 (5 bases). V was clipped by 3 bases and J by 5 bases, with 7 bases between them. Germline V gives CDR1 DFQATT, CDR2 SNEGSKA (reference sequence). The CDR3 is 11 amino acids. CDR3 sequence (DNA): TGCAGTGCTAGGGGGGGAACTGAAGCTTTCTTT. This gives the protein CSARGGTEAFF.

The chain employs TRBV20-1 and TRBJ2-5; no clear D gene. V lost 6 bases, J lost 0 bases, and 8 bases lay in between. Per the germline V gene, CDR1 is DFQATT and CDR2 is SNEGSKA (reference sequence). The CDR3 covers 12 residues. CDR3 in amino acids: CSATSYQETQYF. The CDR3 DNA follows: TGCAGTGCCACCAGTTACCAAGAGACCCAGTACTTC.

The gene calls are TRBV5-1 and TRBJ2-1; 7 bases fit TRBD2. CDR1 is SGHRS, CDR2 YFSETQ, per germline. This CDR3 spans 13 amino acids. The V gene end was trimmed by 0 bases and the J gene end by 14 bases; junction bases not matched to a gene: 8. CDR3 sequence reads: CASSLGLQAGEFF. The CDR3 coding sequence is TGCGCCAGCAGCTTGGGGTTGCAGGCGGGAGAGTTCTTC.

CDR3 amino acids: CASSLNRGEKLFF. The CDR3 DNA reads as TGTGCCAGCAGTTTGAACAGGGGCGAAAAACTGTTTTTT. The chain employs TRBV27 and TRBJ1-4; 7 bases line up with TRBD1. The CDR3 is 13 amino acids. In germline, CDR1 is MNHEY, CDR2 SMNVEV (reference sequence). V trimming: 3 bases; J trimming: 8 bases; junction bases outside the gene matches: 3.

The chain links TRBV18 to TRBJ2-5, with D hard to call. The CDR3 consists of 12 residues. Per germline, CDR1 KGHSH and CDR2 LQKENI. The V and J ends lost 0 bases and 5 bases respectively, with 4 bases between them. The CDR3 here is CASSPPKETQYF. The CDR3 DNA follows: TGTGCCAGCTCACCACCGAAGGAGACCCAGTACTTC.

This sequence joins TRBV5-1 and TRBJ2-7; D is undetermined. The CDR3 runs 14 residues. V was cut by 2 bases and J by 0 bases, with 9 bases left in between. The germline V gene encodes CDR1 SGHRS and CDR2 YFSETQ. CDR3 loop: CASSFSPVSYEQYF. The CDR3, as DNA: TGCGCCAGCAGCTTTTCACCCGTCTCCTACGAGCAGTACTTC.

For this clonotype: This may be a read error, as it is one base from a much larger clone. This chain uses TRBV6-6 with TRBJ2-1; D ambiguous. This CDR3 is built from 14 residues. Looked up from germline, CDR1 is MNHNY and CDR2 is SVGAGI (reference sequence). Trimming pared 6 bases from V and 0 bases from J, leaving 9 bases between. The CDR3 DNA follows: TGTGCCAGCAGCGACTTATGCTCCTACAATGAGCAGTTCTTC. The encoded protein is CASSDLCSYNEQFF.

The chain uses TRBV7-9 and TRBJ1-4; 7 positions agree with TRBD1. From germline, CDR1 is SEHNR and CDR2 FQNEAQ (reference sequence). This CDR3 contains 16 residues. After removal of 1 base from V and 0 bases from J, the junction contained 2 bases not matched to a gene. The CDR3 region is CASSLGGQTTNEKLFF. As DNA, the CDR3 is TGTGCCAGCAGCTTAGGGGGACAGACAACTAATGAAAAACTGTTTTTT.

This clonotype was seen only a few times. Germline and junction disagree at one end, which may indicate a read error. V usage is TRBV3-1 and J usage is TRBJ2-7; a possible D gene is TRBD1 (5 bases). Judging by the DNA end, TRBJ2-5 fits better; the J call may be wrong. Germline-derived CDR1 and CDR2 are LGHDT and YNNKEL (reference sequence). CDR3 length equals 15 residues. The CDR3 DNA reads as TGTGCCTGCAGCCAAGATTATTCAGGGAAGGAGACCCAGTACTTC. Residues: CACSQDYSGKETQYF.

The V and J genes are TRBV11-2 and TRBJ2-4; D is possibly TRBD1 (7 bases). The CDR3 has 15 amino acids. Trimming took off 2 bases at V and 10 bases at J, with 18 bases between the two ends. Germline V CDR1 and CDR2: SGHAT, FQNNGV. The CDR3 DNA is TGTGCCAGCAGCTTAAACCCGGGGGACAGCCAAATTCAGTACTTC. This codes for CASSLNPGDSQIQYF.

This clonotype was counted only a few times. This sequence joins TRBV29-1 and TRBJ2-1; 8 bases fit TRBD1. The CDR3 covers 12 residues. Per germline, CDR1 SQVTM and CDR2 ANQGSEA. Here the CDR3 reads CSDRGSYNEQFF. DNA for the CDR3: TGCAGTGACAGGGGCTCCTACAATGAGCAGTTCTTC.

This clonotype was counted a single time. The genes are TRBV11-1 and TRBJ2-5; 9 bases are a match to TRBD1. Germline loops: CDR1 SGHAT, CDR2 FQDESV (reference sequence). The V and J ends lost 5 bases and 11 bases, in that order; junction bases with no gene match: 9. CDR3 size: 13 residues. CDR3 in amino acids: CASSQGQGWKQYF. CDR3 DNA sequence: TGTGCCAGCAGCCAGGGACAGGGCTGGAAGCAGTACTTC.

The chain carries TRBV6-5 and TRBJ2-2, with 9 bases fitting TRBD1. Germline V gene lookup returns CDR1 MNHEY and CDR2 SVGAGI. V was pared by 6 bases and J by 0 bases, with 5 bases of the junction left unmatched. This CDR3 has 16 residues. The CDR3 DNA reads as TGTGCCAGCAGATTACAGGGGGCCGCGAACACCGGGGAGCTGTTTTTT. It codes for CASRLQGAANTGELFF.

On this clonotype: Sequence at one end of the junction differs from germline and may be a read error. The chain recombines TRBV7-9 with TRBJ2-5, with 7 bases that match TRBD1. CDR1 and CDR2 from the germline V gene are SEHNR and FQNEAQ (reference sequence). CDR3 length: 14 amino acids. CDR3 sequence (DNA): TGTGCCAGCAGCTTGACAGGGAGCTTCGAGACCCAGCACTTC. This translates into CASSLTGSFETQHF.

The chain uses TRBV4-2 and TRBJ2-1; TRBD2 is a possible D gene (6 bases). The germline V gene has CDR1 LGHNA and CDR2 YNFKEQ. CDR3 length: 14 residues. Trimming stripped 6 bases from V and 5 bases from J, with 14 bases between. The CDR3 sequence is CASSMPGLHNEQFF. The CDR3 coding sequence is TGTGCCAGCAGTATGCCGGGACTCCACAATGAGCAGTTCTTC.